The present entry profiles one TCR beta chain with its context. No antigen is known for it. Isolating PBMCs gave at least 6 million of these cells per sample. The sample is drawn from a study of blood T cells in healthy people across ages. The overall study: Capture by template switching was about one barcoded beta molecule per two T cells.

There are 16 residues in the CDR3. Germline V gene sequence: CDR1 MNHEY, CDR2 SVGAGI. J gave up 1 base and V 6 bases, and 12 bases lay outside the gene matches. Study-level findings and limits: The authors considered diversity estimates from one million T cells to be underestimates. Bulk PBMC profiling left naive and antigen-experienced comparisons inconclusive.

A second PCR, run for roughly 7 to 12 cycles, used a sample-barcoded 5' primer plus a J-beta primer mix. Via MiXCR, TCRdb re-called the 5' RACE reads, giving one row per CDR3 protein. The sample lists 750,000 to 950,000 distinct CDR3 sequences, about 55% occurring once. The sequenced sample was blood. The genes are TRBV6-5 and TRBJ2-7; 7 positions agree with TRBD1. The sequence came from a man older than 75 in good health. CDR3 sequence reads: CASSLARGIGSYEQYF. For the CDR3, the DNA is TGTGCCAGCAGCCTAGCCAGGGGGATTGGATCCTACGAGCAGTACTTC.